One sample yielded the 21 T cell receptor beta chains listed below, sequenced in a study of response to subunit inactivated influenza vaccine. TCRdb fed the RT-PCR reads into MiXCR, producing one record per CDR3 protein. The sample has 490,000 or so distinct CDR3 sequences, approximately 7.1% seen once. Sequenced material: PBMCs from blood, taken about 24 months after vaccination. The receptors were sampled from a man between 45 and 75 years old who received an inactivated influenza vaccine.

This clonotype was picked up a small number of times. J is TRBJ1-4 and V is TRBV20-1; TRBD1 aligns across 7 bases. V was clipped by 6 bases and J by 6 bases; unmatched bases: 10. CDR1 DFQATT and CDR2 SNEGSKA come from the germline V gene (reference sequence). The CDR3 contains 14 residues. The CDR3 bases are TGCAGTGCCTATCCCCCAGGGGGATATGAAAAACTGTTTTTT. It codes for CSAYPPGGYEKLFF.

The sample holds many counts of this clonotype. The chain is built from TRBV4-1 and TRBJ1-1; unclear D gene. This CDR3 has 14 residues. Trimming took 4 bases from V and 5 from J, leaving 14 bases between them. CDR1 and CDR2 from the germline V gene are MGHRA and YSYEKL. The CDR3 sequence: CASSPSAMRTEAFF. CDR3 DNA: TGCGCCAGCAGCCCGTCGGCTATGAGAACTGAAGCTTTCTTT.

This clonotype was picked up many times. The rearrangement uses TRBV5-1 and TRBJ2-5; D gene unclear. The CDR3 loop spans 13 amino acids. Germline V CDR1 and CDR2: SGHRS, YFSETQ. The V and J ends lost 0 bases and 7 bases respectively, with 10 bases between them. CDR3 DNA: TGCGCCAGCAGCTTGGACAGCTTGGGGACCCAGTACTTC. Its protein product is CASSLDSLGTQYF.

This clonotype occurred a few times. The chain couples TRBV15 to TRBJ1-1, with D unclear. With 3 bases removed from V and 8 bases from J, the gap between germline ends came to 10 bases. From germline, CDR1 is LNHNV and CDR2 YYDKDF (reference sequence). The CDR3 is 12 amino acids. CDR3 region: CATSSRAAEAFF. The CDR3 nucleotides are TGTGCCACCAGCAGTCGGGCCGCAGAAGCTTTCTTT. The whole variable domain, remainder taken from reference TRBV15 and TRBJ1-1, is DAMVIQNPRYQVTQFGKPVTLSCSQTLNHNVMYWYQQKSSQAPKLLFHYYDKDFNNEADTPDNFQSRRPNTSFCFLDIRSPGLGDTAMYLCATSSRAAEAFFGQGTRLTVV.

This clonotype was detected ten times or more. This chain joins TRBV29-1 and TRBJ2-7, with D uncertain. The CDR3 runs 12 residues. Trimming shortened V by 4 bases and J by 8 bases, and 15 bases separated the two germline ends. Germline-derived CDR1 and CDR2 are SQVTM and ANQGSEA. CDR3 loop: CSVAGDLDQQYF. CDR3 nucleotide sequence: TGCAGCGTTGCAGGAGACCTCGACCAGCAGTACTTC.

The genes are TRBV29-1 and TRBJ2-7; the match to TRBD2 covers 7 bases. Unmatched junction bases numbered 5, after V lost 4 bases and J lost 2 bases. Germline V gene data show CDR1 as SQVTM and CDR2 as ANQGSEA. CDR3 length: 13 residues. Here the CDR3 DNA reads TGCAGCGTTGCGCGGGGGACCACCTACGAGCAGTACTTC. It is translated as CSVARGTTYEQYF.

There are many counts of this clonotype. The V gene is TRBV28, the J gene TRBJ2-7; TRBD2 matches at 7 bases. In germline, CDR1 is MDHEN, CDR2 SYDVKM. With 8 bases clipped from V and 0 bases from J, the junction kept 4 bases outside the gene matches. The CDR3 is made up of 13 amino acids. The CDR3 sequence: CASARGVSYEQYF. The CDR3, as DNA: TGTGCCAGCGCCCGGGGGGTCTCCTACGAGCAGTACTTC.

Concerning this clonotype itself: One end of the junction is discordant with germline, which a read error may explain. The V gene is TRBV20-1, the J gene TRBJ2-1; 8 positions agree with TRBD1. The CDR3 contains 16 residues. From germline, CDR1 is DFQATT and CDR2 SNEGSKA (reference sequence). The CDR3 DNA is TGCAGTGCTAGAGATTGGAGGCAGGGGGCCTTCAATGAGAAGTTCTTC. Its protein product is CSARDWRQGAFNEKFF.

In this sample, this clonotype turned up a few times. This chain connects TRBV7-2 to TRBJ1-5; D not certain. Trimming removed 5 bases at V and 0 bases at J, with 8 bases between. This CDR3 region has 14 residues. CDR1 and CDR2 (germline): SGHTA, FQGNSA. CDR3: CASSQTHSNQPQHF. In DNA form, the CDR3 reads TGTGCCAGCAGCCAGACACATAGCAATCAGCCCCAGCATTTT.

Many counts were recorded for this clonotype. The chain uses TRBV6-2 or TRBV6-3 and TRBJ2-1; TRBD2 might be the D (6 bases). Trimming removed 11 bases from V and 4 bases from J, with 15 bases in between. This CDR3 comprises 13 residues. Germline V gives CDR1 MNHEY, CDR2 SVGEGT. CDR3 nucleotide sequence: TGTGCCTCTACCACGCTAGCGTACAATGAGCAGTTCTTC. It translates to CASTTLAYNEQFF.

V and J are TRBV27 and TRBJ2-3; D perhaps matches TRBD2 (6 bases). With 6 bases removed from V and 12 bases from J, the gap between germline ends came to 16 bases. Germline-derived CDR1 and CDR2 are MNHEY and SMNVEV (reference sequence). The CDR3 spans 12 residues. The CDR3 DNA sequence: TGTGCCAGCAGCCTCGGAGGGTCCGCCCAGTATTTT. Encoded protein: CASSLGGSAQYF.

In this sample, this clonotype turned up a few times. The rearrangement links TRBV10-3 to TRBJ2-5; D is uncertain. Germline CDR1 ENHRY, CDR2 SYGVKD. This CDR3 is built from 15 residues. Deletions cut 0 bases from V and 2 bases from J, with 10 bases between. The CDR3 reads CAISESWASQETQYF. As DNA, the CDR3 is TGTGCCATCAGTGAGTCTTGGGCCAGTCAAGAGACCCAGTACTTC.

This clonotype has a handful of counts. This chain connects TRBV12-3 or TRBV12-4 to TRBJ2-1; D may correspond to TRBD1 or TRBD2 (6 bases each). The V end was cut by 3 bases, the J end by 6 bases, with 15 bases between. This CDR3 is 15 amino acids long. The CDR3 bases are TGTGCCAGCAGTTTCGATAGGGGGGCTTTCAATGAGCAGTTCTTC. Encoded protein: CASSFDRGAFNEQFF.

The sample holds many counts of this clonotype. The chain employs TRBV7-2 and TRBJ2-3; D is unresolved. This CDR3 is 15 amino acids long. V was pared by 2 bases and J by 0 bases, with 9 bases between. CDR1 SGHTA and CDR2 FQGNSA come from the germline V gene. The CDR3 nucleotides are TGTGCCAGCAGCTTAATCTTACTTAGCACAGATACGCAGTATTTT. Translating it yields CASSLILLSTDTQYF.

This sequence joins TRBV4-3 and TRBJ2-7; no definite D call. This CDR3 region has 17 residues. Looked up from germline, CDR1 is LGHNA and CDR2 is YSLEER. V lost 0 bases to trimming and J lost 2 bases, with 17 bases between them. The CDR3 DNA reads as TGCGCCAGCAGCCAAGATTACATGTCAGCAAGACCCTACGAGCAGTACTTC. This translates into CASSQDYMSARPYEQYF.

This clonotype appeared many times. V gene TRBV5-5 combines with J gene TRBJ1-1; TRBD1 matches 10 bases. V was clipped by 4 bases and J by 4 bases; unmatched bases: 7. The CDR3 contains 15 residues. Germline lookup yields CDR1 SGHKS and CDR2 YYEKEE (reference sequence). The CDR3 protein is CASSPTGTGATEAFF. The CDR3, as DNA: TGTGCCAGCAGCCCTACAGGGACAGGGGCCACTGAAGCTTTCTTT.

This clonotype was detected many times. The chain has TRBV20-1 and TRBJ1-1; D remains ambiguous. Germline loops: CDR1 DFQATT, CDR2 SNEGSKA (reference sequence). V shed 3 bases and J shed 1 base, with 3 bases lying between them. CDR3 length equals 11 residues. CDR3 in DNA: TGCAGTGCTAGTCGGAACACTGAAGCTTTCTTT. Protein sequence: CSASRNTEAFF.

Many counts were recorded for this clonotype. V is TRBV10-3 and J is TRBJ2-1; D not certain. V lost 0 bases and J 8 bases, leaving 17 bases between the germline ends. This CDR3 spans 16 amino acids. Germline values: CDR1 ENHRY, CDR2 SYGVKD. The CDR3, as DNA: TGTGCCATCAGTGAGTCGACCCAGGACGTAGCCCATGAGCAGTTCTTC. Encoded protein: CAISESTQDVAHEQFF.

This clonotype came up a few times. The rearrangement links TRBV20-1 to TRBJ1-2; a possible D gene is TRBD1 (5 bases). The V and J ends lost 4 bases and 8 bases respectively, with 11 bases between them. The germline gives CDR1 DFQATT, CDR2 SNEGSKA (reference sequence). The CDR3 runs 11 residues. The CDR3 loop reads CSATTPGGYTF. CDR3 nucleotides: TGCAGTGCTACGACCCCAGGGGGCTACACCTTC.

The chain is built from TRBV11-2 and TRBJ2-5, with D possibly TRBD1 on 6 matching bases. Germline V gene lookup returns CDR1 SGHAT and CDR2 FQNNGV. The CDR3 sequence is 16 residues long. Deletions cut 0 bases from V and 5 bases from J, with 16 bases between. CDR3 in DNA: TGTGCCAGCAGCTTAGATATGACAGGTAGAGGCGAGACCCAGTACTTC. This codes for CASSLDMTGRGETQYF.

In this sample, this clonotype turned up many times. This rearrangement joins TRBV5-1 to TRBJ1-3, with 8 bases aligning to TRBD1. The CDR3 spans 13 residues. V dropped 7 bases and J dropped 3; count of bases not matched to a gene: 3. Germline loops: CDR1 SGHRS, CDR2 YFSETQ. The CDR3 nucleotides are TGCGCCAGCGCAACAGGGGGTGGAAACACCATATATTTT. This encodes CASATGGGNTIYF. Complete variable domain (other parts from reference TRBV5-1 and TRBJ1-3): KAGVTQTPRYLIKTRGQQVTLSCSPISGHRSVSWYQQTPGQGLQFLFEYFSETQRNKGNFPGRFSGRQFSNSRSEMNVSTLELGDSALYLCASATGGGNTIYFGEGSWLTVV.